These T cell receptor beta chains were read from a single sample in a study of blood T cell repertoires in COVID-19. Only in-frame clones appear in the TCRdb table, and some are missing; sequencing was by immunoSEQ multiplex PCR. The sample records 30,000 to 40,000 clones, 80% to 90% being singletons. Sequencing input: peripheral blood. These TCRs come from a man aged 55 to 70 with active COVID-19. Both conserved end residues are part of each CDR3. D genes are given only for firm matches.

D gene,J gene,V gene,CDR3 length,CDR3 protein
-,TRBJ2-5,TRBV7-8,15,CASSLEGGRTETQYF
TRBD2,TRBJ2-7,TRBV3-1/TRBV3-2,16,CASSHIAGGSSYEQYF
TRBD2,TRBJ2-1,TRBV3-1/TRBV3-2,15,CASSQDFGLAGMQFF
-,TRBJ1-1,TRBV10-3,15,CAIQKSSSLNTEAFF
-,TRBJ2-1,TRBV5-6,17,CASSGRTGSRVYNEQFF
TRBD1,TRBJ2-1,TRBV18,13,CASSPGTDNEQFF
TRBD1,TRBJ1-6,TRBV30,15,CARQKGQGGNSPLHF
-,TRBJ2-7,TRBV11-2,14,CASSARQEVGEQYF
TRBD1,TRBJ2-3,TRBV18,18,CASSPRNVGTGVTDTQYF
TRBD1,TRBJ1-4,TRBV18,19,CASSPITGTGGFTNEKLFF
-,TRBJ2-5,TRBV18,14,CASSPTAPGETQYF
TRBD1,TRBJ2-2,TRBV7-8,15,CASSGQGTNTGELFF
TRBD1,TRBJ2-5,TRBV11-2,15,CASSKDRGRQETQYF
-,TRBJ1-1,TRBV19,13,CASYRAGDTEAFF
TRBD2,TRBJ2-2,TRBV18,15,CASSLASGSTGELFF
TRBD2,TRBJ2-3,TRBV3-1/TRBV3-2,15,CASSHNPTSADTQYF
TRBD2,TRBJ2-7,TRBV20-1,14,CSASSSSGFYEQYF
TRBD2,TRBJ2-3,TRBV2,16,CASSSGRAAPWDTQYF
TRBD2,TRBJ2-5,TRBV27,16,CASSLEGGSLAETQYF
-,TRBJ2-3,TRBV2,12,CASSSGLYTQYF
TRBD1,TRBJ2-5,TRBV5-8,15,CASSFGQGSAETQYF
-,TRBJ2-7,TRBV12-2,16,CASRPEGRIPLVEQYF
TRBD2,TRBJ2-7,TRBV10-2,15,CASAGLAGGSYEQYF
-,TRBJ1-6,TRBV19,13,CASSNAGYSPLHF
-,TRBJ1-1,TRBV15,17,CATSSPFFYATGTEAFF
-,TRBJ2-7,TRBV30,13,CAWSPGGSGVYDF
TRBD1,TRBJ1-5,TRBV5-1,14,CASSWGTEDQPQHF
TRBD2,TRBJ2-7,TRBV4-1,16,CASSHVLAGGTDEQYF
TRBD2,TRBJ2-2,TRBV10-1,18,CASSEGRLAGVRHGELFF
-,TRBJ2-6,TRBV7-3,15,CASSNQGSGANVLTF
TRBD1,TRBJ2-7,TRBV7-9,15,CASSPGQGTFYEQYF
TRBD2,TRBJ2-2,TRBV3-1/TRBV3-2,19,CASSQVGTTHNYPTGELFF
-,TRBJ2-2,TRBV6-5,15,CASSPRGSPTGELFF
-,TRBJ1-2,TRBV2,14,CASSAGGANYGYTF
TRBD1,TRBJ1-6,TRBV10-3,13,CAISGQGNSPLHF
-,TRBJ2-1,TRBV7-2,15,CASKFTAGSYNEQFF
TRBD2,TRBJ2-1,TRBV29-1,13,CSGTSGKGNEQFF
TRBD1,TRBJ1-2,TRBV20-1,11,CSAGTADGYTF
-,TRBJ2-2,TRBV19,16,CASLNMTGENTGELFF
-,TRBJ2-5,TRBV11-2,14,CASSFRRYQETQYF
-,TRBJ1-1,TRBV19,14,CASSIGGLGTEAFF
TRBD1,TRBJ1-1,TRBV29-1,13,CSVERYRGAEAFF
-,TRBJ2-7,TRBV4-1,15,CASSQDPGNPYEQYF
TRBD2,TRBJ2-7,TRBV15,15,CATSREAGSSYEQYF
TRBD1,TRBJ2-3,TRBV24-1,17,CATSDPPGTGGADTQYF
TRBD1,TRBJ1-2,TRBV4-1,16,CASSPIPGQGPLGYTF
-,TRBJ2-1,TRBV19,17,CASSPVRYLVASDEQFF
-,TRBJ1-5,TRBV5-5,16,CASRRTGLSENQPQHF
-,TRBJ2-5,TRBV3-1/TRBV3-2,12,CASSQGLLAQYF
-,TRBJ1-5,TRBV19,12,CATKPKNQPQHF
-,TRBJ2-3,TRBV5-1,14,CASSSRAATDTQYF
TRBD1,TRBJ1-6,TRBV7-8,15,CASSLTDRGSSPLHF
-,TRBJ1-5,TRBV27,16,CASSLSGGAGGQPQHF
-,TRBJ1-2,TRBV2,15,CASSERAVRSYGYTF